The 8 T cell receptor beta chains listed next were all sequenced from one sample in a study of shared clonotypes between healthy human individuals. TCRdb's table, derived via immunoSEQ multiplex PCR, lists solely in-frame clones and lacks some. The sample consists of roughly 770,000 clones, about 96% of them appearing once. Naive CD8 cells comprised CD45RO-negative, CCR7-positively selected cells, excluding terminally differentiated effector memory CD45RA+ cells. Sequences were obtained from naive CD8+ T cells sorted from blood. Receptor source: a man aged 25-45 years in good health.

The rearrangement uses TRBV27 and TRBJ2-4, with 8 bases matching TRBD2. This CDR3 has 16 amino acids. Per the germline V gene, CDR1 is MNHEY and CDR2 is SMNVEV (reference sequence). Unmatched junction bases numbered 9, after V lost 6 bases and J lost 2 bases. The CDR3 reads CASRAGRGATKNIQYF. The CDR3, as DNA: TGTGCCAGCAGGGCGGGGCGGGGGGCCACCAAAAACATTCAGTACTTC.

This rearrangement joins TRBV21-1 to TRBJ1-5; the D call TRBD1 from the table was never checked on the DNA. TRBV21-1 is a known pseudogene. This CDR3 spans 15 amino acids. The DNA for the CDR3 is TGTGCCAGCAGCAAAACCAGGGGGCGGGATCAGCCCCAGCATTTT. Its protein product is CASSKTRGRDQPQHF.

The CDR3, as DNA: TGTGCCAGCAGGACTAGCGGGGACTACGAGCAGTACTTC. Its translation is CASRTSGDYEQYF. The J gene is TRBJ2-7, the V gene TRBV27; 11 bases agree with TRBD2. Germline CDR1 and CDR2: MNHEY and SMNVEV (reference sequence). Germline trimming cut 6 bases from V and 3 bases from J; bases unmatched to any gene: 1. This CDR3 is built from 13 residues.

V is TRBV27 and J is TRBJ2-7; D gene uncertain. V was cut by 2 bases and J by 0 bases, with 5 bases left in between. CDR3 length: 13 amino acids. CDR1 is MNHEY and CDR2 is SMNVEV in the germline V gene (reference sequence). Here the CDR3 reads CASSLIDSYEQYF. The CDR3 DNA sequence: TGTGCCAGCAGTTTAATAGACTCCTACGAGCAGTACTTC.

This sequence joins TRBV7-9 and TRBJ2-7; D gene uncertain. Germline assignment: CDR1 SEHNR and CDR2 FQNEAQ (reference sequence). The CDR3 totals 15 residues. Deletions cut 7 bases from V and 4 bases from J, with 20 bases between. CDR3 in amino acids: CASIPHRVEPYEQYF. The CDR3 DNA reads TGTGCCAGCATCCCTCATAGGGTCGAGCCGTACGAGCAGTACTTC.

The CDR3 loop reads CASSEQGTEAFF. CDR3 DNA sequence: TGTGCCAGCAGTGAACAGGGGACTGAAGCTTTCTTT. The chain employs TRBV28 and TRBJ1-1, with TRBD1 identical over 7 bases. Germline loops: CDR1 MDHEN, CDR2 SYDVKM. There are 12 residues in the CDR3. V was clipped by 5 bases and J by 5 bases; unmatched bases: 2.

The J gene is TRBJ2-5, the V gene TRBV5-1, with no clear D. CDR3 size: 13 residues. The germline CDR1 and CDR2 sequences are SGHRS and YFSETQ. V lost 5 bases and J 2 bases, leaving 10 bases between the germline ends. The chain's CDR3 is CASRPATQETQYF. Written as DNA, the CDR3 is TGCGCCAGCAGGCCAGCGACTCAAGAGACCCAGTACTTC. Full variable domain (remainder filled in from reference TRBV5-1 and TRBJ2-5): KAGVTQTPRYLIKTRGQQVTLSCSPISGHRSVSWYQQTPGQGLQFLFEYFSETQRNKGNFPGRFSGRQFSNSRSEMNVSTLELGDSALYLCASRPATQETQYFGPGTRLLVL.

The gene calls are TRBV6-1 and TRBJ2-7; D may be TRBD2 (6 bases). CDR3 length: 13 residues. Germline lookup yields CDR1 MNHNS and CDR2 SASEGT. Trimming left V 6 bases short and J 1 base short, with 10 bases between. This chain's CDR3 is CASREGQSYEQYF. The CDR3 coding sequence is TGTGCCAGCAGGGAGGGGCAGTCCTACGAGCAGTACTTC.